This T cell receptor beta chain was identified during a study of vaccination effects on CD4 cells after COVID-19. Antigen-specific CD4+ T cells were first expanded with viral peptide pools by the ViraFEST assay and only then sequenced. With 9 to 11 days of culture completed, CD4+ T cells were isolated. Their SARS-CoV-2 infection, verified by PCR, occurred between March and December 2020. The vaccine given was either BNT162b2 or mRNA-1273, in two doses. Clones were read by immunoSEQ multiplex PCR, and TCRdb kept only the in-frame ones, dropping some. The sample contains fewer than 15,000 clones, 65% to 80% of which appear only once. This CDR3 region has 14 residues. Germline V gene sequence: CDR1 SGHTA, CDR2 FQGNSA. V lost 5 bases, J lost 4 bases, and 14 bases lay in between. As concerns this clone: Antigen: not known.

The chain uses TRBV7-2 and TRBJ2-5, with D perhaps TRBD1 or TRBD2 (6 bases each). This receptor was taken from a human donor who had a prior SARS-CoV-2 infection. This material consisted of CD4+ T cells from PBMCs cultured with HCoV-NL63 spike peptides, taken after COVID-19 vaccination. In DNA form, the CDR3 reads TGTGCCAGCAGCCCGACAGGCGGGGTAGAGACCCAGTACTTC. It is translated as CASSPTGGVETQYF.